This passage covers 5 T cell receptor beta chains from one sample sequenced in a study of blood T cell repertoires in COVID-19. Clones were read by immunoSEQ multiplex PCR, and TCRdb kept only the in-frame ones, dropping some. The sample holds some 150,000 clones, about nine tenths seen once. Source material: peripheral blood. The origin of the receptors is a human donor in a cohort sampled during active COVID-19.

The V and J genes are TRBV4-2 and TRBJ1-3; weak D call: TRBD1 (5 bases). V dropped 1 base and J dropped 7 bases, with 20 bases sitting between them. CDR1 is LGHNA and CDR2 is YNFKEQ in the germline V gene. CDR3 length: 17 amino acids. The CDR3 region has the DNA TGTGCCAGCAGCCAAGCCCCCTTGGGGGGGGGTGGGAACACCATATATTTT. Amino acids: CASSQAPLGGGGNTIYF.

This clone was recorded once. This chain joins TRBV5-8 and TRBJ1-5; 8 nucleotides match TRBD1. V lost 4 bases and J lost 6; bases outside the gene matches: 6. Germline V gives CDR1 SGHTS, CDR2 YDEGEE. This CDR3 contains 14 residues. CDR3 sequence: CASSPRGLAQPQHF. CDR3 coding DNA: TGTGCCAGCAGCCCCAGGGGGCTGGCTCAGCCCCAGCATTTT.

This clone has a handful of counts. The chain has TRBV7-8 and TRBJ1-1, with D maybe TRBD1 (6 bases). The germline V gene has CDR1 SGHVS and CDR2 FQNEAQ. Trimming stripped 1 base from V and 2 bases from J, with 11 bases between. This CDR3 is 15 amino acids long. CDR3 sequence: CASSLEKGENTEAFF. The CDR3 DNA follows: TGTGCCAGCAGCTTAGAGAAGGGGGAAAACACTGAAGCTTTCTTT. Together with reference TRBV7-8 and TRBJ1-1, the CDR3 gives the full variable domain: GAGVSQSPRYKVAKRGQDVALRCDPISGHVSLFWYQQALGQGPEFLTYFQNEAQLDKSGLPSDRFFAERPEGSVSTLKIQRTQQEDSAVYLCASSLEKGENTEAFFGQGTRLTVV.

The V gene is TRBV14, the J gene TRBJ2-2, with TRBD1 as a possible D gene (5 bases). The V and J ends lost 4 bases and 6 bases respectively, with 9 bases between them. The CDR3 length is 13 residues. Germline-derived CDR1 and CDR2 are SGHDN and FVKESK. The CDR3 reads CASSRRAPGELFF. The CDR3 DNA reads TGTGCCAGCAGCCGCAGGGCTCCCGGGGAGCTGTTTTTT.

DNA of the CDR3: TGTGCCAGCAGCGTCCGGGACTCTAACACCGGGGAGCTGTTTTTT. This sequence encodes CASSVRDSNTGELFF. The chain recombines TRBV7-9 with TRBJ2-2; maybe TRBD2 (6 bases). V was clipped by 5 bases and J by 2 bases, with 12 bases between them. The CDR3 spans 15 residues. Germline loops: CDR1 SEHNR, CDR2 FQNEAQ (reference sequence).